These 26 T cell receptor beta chains share one sample of origin, sequenced in a study of blood T cell repertoires in COVID-19. Only in-frame clones appear in the TCRdb table, and some are missing; sequencing was by immunoSEQ multiplex PCR. The sample carries approximately 200,000 clones, 65% to 85% recorded once. The sequencing input was peripheral blood. All receptors come from a woman in her twenties or thirties with acute or convalescent COVID-19.

The CDR3 loop reads CASSLGVQETQYF. For the CDR3, the DNA is TGTGCCAGTAGCCTCGGGGTCCAAGAGACCCAGTACTTC. The chain is built from TRBV19 and TRBJ2-5; TRBD2 is a possible D gene (5 bases). The CDR3 is made up of 13 amino acids. Germline values: CDR1 LNHDA, CDR2 SQIVND (reference sequence). Trimming pared 6 bases from V and 1 base from J, leaving 9 bases between.

The chain couples TRBV5-1 to TRBJ1-2, with D perhaps TRBD1 (5 bases). Germline CDR1 is SGHRS and CDR2 is YFSETQ. V lost 7 bases to trimming and J lost 6 bases, with 13 bases between them. This CDR3 contains 12 residues. CDR3 protein: CASHQGGDGYTF. CDR3 DNA sequence: TGCGCCAGCCACCAAGGAGGGGATGGCTACACCTTC.

This clone turned up a few times. CDR3 amino acids: CASSPVDRAEAFF. The CDR3 DNA sequence: TGTGCCAGCAGCCCCGTGGACAGGGCTGAAGCTTTCTTT. The chain couples TRBV9 to TRBJ1-1; 8 bases match TRBD1. This CDR3 has 13 amino acids. V trimming: 4 bases; J trimming: 6 bases; junction bases outside the gene matches: 5. Germline assignment: CDR1 SGDLS and CDR2 YYNGEE.

V gene TRBV25-1 combines with J gene TRBJ2-1; TRBD2 aligns across 10 bases. Germline CDR1 MGHDK, CDR2 SYGVNS. Germline trimming cut 8 bases from V and 10 bases from J; bases unmatched to any gene: 8. This CDR3 region has 13 residues. CDR3 loop: CASSAGGTVEQFF. The CDR3 DNA reads as TGTGCCAGCTCAGCGGGAGGGACCGTAGAGCAGTTCTTC.

The chain employs TRBV7-9 and TRBJ1-2; D is unclear. This CDR3 is 15 amino acids long. CDR1 is SEHNR and CDR2 is FQNEAQ in the germline V gene (reference sequence). V lost 5 bases, J lost 4 bases, and 17 bases lay in between. CDR3 sequence: CASSRGPESVYGYTF. The CDR3 DNA reads TGTGCCAGCAGCCGTGGGCCCGAGTCCGTCTATGGCTACACCTTC.

This rearrangement joins TRBV5-4 to TRBJ2-3; 10 bases agree with TRBD2. Germline CDR1 reads SGHNT; CDR2 reads YYREEE (reference sequence). The CDR3 extends over 16 amino acids. V trimming: 3 bases; J trimming: 0 bases; junction bases outside the gene matches: 4. In DNA, the CDR3 is TGTGCCAGCAGCTCCGGACTAGCGGAGAGCACAGATACGCAGTATTTT. It encodes CASSSGLAESTDTQYF. The whole variable domain, remainder taken from reference TRBV5-4 and TRBJ2-3, is ETGVTQSPTHLIKTRGQQVTLRCSSQSGHNTVSWYQQALGQGPQFIFQYYREEENGRGNFPPRFSGLQFPNYSSELNVNALELDDSALYLCASSSGLAESTDTQYFGPGTRLTVL.

This clone was detected only once. The chain recombines TRBV5-1 with TRBJ2-2; TRBD1 is a possible D gene (6 bases). The ends were cut back, 2 bases at V and 1 base at J, with 9 bases in the middle. The CDR3 length is 15 residues. Germline V gene sequence: CDR1 SGHRS, CDR2 YFSETQ. The CDR3 sequence is CASSLGQMNTGELFF. CDR3 nucleotides: TGCGCCAGCAGCTTAGGACAGATGAACACCGGGGAGCTGTTTTTT.

The chain carries TRBV11-2 and TRBJ1-1; D remains unclear. Germline V gene data show CDR1 as SGHAT and CDR2 as FQNNGV. V lost 1 base to trimming and J lost 7 bases, with 7 bases between them. The CDR3 is made up of 12 amino acids. CDR3 sequence (DNA): TGTGCCAGCAGCTTAGCCACCTATGAAGCTTTCTTT. Translating gives CASSLATYEAFF. The whole variable domain, filled in from reference TRBV11-2 and TRBJ1-1, reads EAGVAQSPRYKIIEKRQSVAFWCNPISGHATLYWYQQILGQGPKLLIQFQNNGVVDDSQLPKDRFSAERLKGVDSTLKIQPAKLEDSAVYLCASSLATYEAFFGQGTRLTVV.

The V call is TRBV27, the J call TRBJ2-7; D is perhaps TRBD2 (5 bases). Looked up from germline, CDR1 is MNHEY and CDR2 is SMNVEV (reference sequence). Deletions cut 2 bases from V and 6 bases from J, with 11 bases between. This CDR3 has 13 residues. The CDR3 nucleotides are TGTGCCAGCAGTTTAGAGGGTTTTAGCGAGCAGTACTTC. Its translation: CASSLEGFSEQYF.

The chain links TRBV7-3 to TRBJ1-1; perhaps TRBD1 as D (5 bases). Germline values: CDR1 SGHTA, CDR2 FQGTGA. CDR3 length equals 15 residues. The V end lost 4 bases, the J end lost 1 base, and 13 bases lay between the germline ends. CDR3 loop: CASSSLGHQNTEAFF. CDR3 bases: TGTGCCAGCAGCTCCCTGGGGCACCAGAACACTGAAGCTTTCTTT. Full variable domain (rest looked up from reference TRBV7-3 and TRBJ1-1): GAGVSQTPSNKVTEKGKYVELRCDPISGHTALYWYRQSLGQGPEFLIYFQGTGAADDSGLPNDRFFAVRPEGSVSTLKIQRTERGDSAVYLCASSSLGHQNTEAFFGQGTRLTVV.

V and J are TRBV7-2 and TRBJ2-3, with a tentative D call TRBD2 (5 bases). Germline CDR1 reads SGHTA; CDR2 reads FQGNSA. The CDR3 covers 18 residues. The ends were cut back, 5 bases at V and 2 bases at J, with 23 bases in the middle. DNA for the CDR3: TGTGCCAGCAGCCCACTTATCGGGAACGGATCGAACACAGATACGCAGTATTTT. It encodes CASSPLIGNGSNTDTQYF. The whole variable domain, remainder taken from reference TRBV7-2 and TRBJ2-3, is GAGVSQSPSNKVTEKGKDVELRCDPISGHTALYWYRQSLGQGLEFLIYFQGNSAPDKSGLPSDRFSAERTGGSVSTLTIQRTQQEDSAVYLCASSPLIGNGSNTDTQYFGPGTRLTVL.

V usage is TRBV27 and J usage is TRBJ2-1; no clear D. CDR3 length: 13 residues. Between the trimmed V and J ends, which lost 5 bases and 6 bases, there was a span of 11 bases. Germline V gives CDR1 MNHEY, CDR2 SMNVEV (reference sequence). This CDR3 is CASSTWATNEQFF. CDR3 sequence (DNA): TGTGCCAGCAGTACGTGGGCCACCAATGAGCAGTTCTTC.

The chain links TRBV23-1 to TRBJ1-4; 7 bases are a match to TRBD1. TRBV23-1 is identified as an open reading frame with a role that is uncertain. The CDR3 consists of 17 residues. Unmatched junction bases numbered 8, after V lost 3 bases and J lost 1 base. In nucleotides, the CDR3 is TGCGCCAGCAGTCATCTTGACAGGGCTAAAACTAATGAAAAACTGTTTTTT. It yields the protein CASSHLDRAKTNEKLFF.

The rearrangement links TRBV5-1 to TRBJ2-5; D not resolved. The germline V and J ends were trimmed by 0 bases and 2 bases, with 8 bases remaining between them. The CDR3 spans 14 residues. Germline CDR1 SGHRS, CDR2 YFSETQ. CDR3 sequence: CASSLGHTQETQYF. CDR3 DNA sequence: TGCGCCAGCAGCTTGGGACATACACAAGAGACCCAGTACTTC.

The V gene is TRBV7-2, the J gene TRBJ2-1; a weak D match, TRBD1 (5 bases). This CDR3 spans 15 amino acids. CDR1 SGHTA and CDR2 FQGNSA come from the germline V gene. Trimming cost V 5 bases and J 7 bases, with 18 bases left between them. CDR3: CASSRGHSKVNEQFF. The CDR3 DNA follows: TGTGCCAGCAGCAGGGGCCATTCAAAGGTTAATGAGCAGTTCTTC.

The J gene is TRBJ1-1, the V gene TRBV4-3; D uncertain. Germline V lookup: CDR1 LGHNA, CDR2 YSLEER. This CDR3 spans 14 amino acids. V lost 0 bases, J lost 5 bases, and 10 bases lay in between. Here the CDR3 DNA reads TGCGCCAGCAGCCAAGATTCGGTCGCAACTGAAGCTTTCTTT. Amino acid sequence: CASSQDSVATEAFF.

As regards this clone: The same CDR3 arises from other DNA sequences in this sample as well. The chain has TRBV7-2 and TRBJ1-1; D is unclear. This CDR3 spans 14 amino acids. Germline V gene lookup returns CDR1 SGHTA and CDR2 FQGNSA. Trimming took off 5 bases at V and 4 bases at J, with 14 bases between the two ends. The CDR3 is CASSPPRGFTEAFF. As DNA, the CDR3 is TGTGCCAGCAGCCCGCCCCGGGGTTTCACTGAAGCTTTCTTT. Looking up the rest from reference TRBV7-2 and TRBJ1-1 gives the full variable domain: GAGVSQSPSNKVTEKGKDVELRCDPISGHTALYWYRQSLGQGLEFLIYFQGNSAPDKSGLPSDRFSAERTGGSVSTLTIQRTQQEDSAVYLCASSPPRGFTEAFFGQGTRLTVV.

The genes are TRBV5-4 and TRBJ2-7; D is perhaps TRBD2 (5 bases). V lost 4 bases, J lost 6 bases, and 11 bases lay in between. Germline CDR1 and CDR2: SGHNT and YYREEE (reference sequence). CDR3 length: 12 amino acids. The CDR3 nucleotides read TGTGCCAGCAGCGTAACACGGGGCGAGCAGTACTTC. Translation gives CASSVTRGEQYF. The full variable domain, its missing parts supplied by reference TRBV5-4 and TRBJ2-7, is ETGVTQSPTHLIKTRGQQVTLRCSSQSGHNTVSWYQQALGQGPQFIFQYYREEENGRGNFPPRFSGLQFPNYSSELNVNALELDDSALYLCASSVTRGEQYFGPGTRLTVT.

The chain links TRBV9 to TRBJ2-1, with 8 positions matching TRBD2. After removal of 4 bases from V and 7 bases from J, the junction contained 16 bases not matched to a gene. CDR1 and CDR2 (germline): SGDLS, YYNGEE. There are 17 residues in the CDR3. The CDR3 DNA reads as TGTGCCAGCAGCACCCCGGGAGGCGGGGGGTCTAGGAATGAGCAGTTCTTC. Protein product: CASSTPGGGGSRNEQFF.

This clone was observed once. The gene calls are TRBV7-8 and TRBJ2-3; 7 bases are shared with TRBD2. The germline V gene has CDR1 SGHVS and CDR2 FQNEAQ. This CDR3 is built from 15 residues. The J segment lost 1 base and the V segment lost 7 bases, leaving 8 bases of the junction unmatched. CDR3 residues: CASNEWAGGTDTQYF. Here the CDR3 DNA reads TGTGCCAGCAATGAATGGGCGGGGGGCACAGATACGCAGTATTTT.

This chain joins TRBV6-2 or TRBV6-3 and TRBJ1-2; perhaps TRBD1 as D (6 bases). CDR1 MNHEY and CDR2 SVGEGT come from the germline V gene. This CDR3 region has 15 residues. V lost 5 bases and J 8 bases, leaving 21 bases between the germline ends. CDR3 in amino acids: CASSQDLRDTEGYTF. The CDR3 DNA reads TGTGCCAGCAGTCAGGACCTCCGGGACACCGAAGGCTACACCTTC.

On this clone itself: At the DNA level, this CDR3 is encoded by other sequences in the same sample as well. The rearrangement joins TRBV27 to TRBJ2-7; TRBD1 might be the D (5 bases). Germline V gene sequence: CDR1 MNHEY, CDR2 SMNVEV (reference sequence). Deletions cut 5 bases from V and 6 bases from J, with 11 bases between. CDR3 length: 12 amino acids. CDR3 bases: TGTGCCAGCAGTCCCCAGGGTGGCGAGCAGTACTTC. It is translated as CASSPQGGEQYF.

J is TRBJ2-7 and V is TRBV21-1; the table assigns TRBD1, which was not confirmed against the DNA. TRBV21-1 is assigned pseudogene status. The CDR3 runs 14 residues. CDR3 sequence reads: CARSRYRVSYEQYF. The CDR3 nucleotides are TGTGCCAGGAGCCGGTACAGGGTTTCCTACGAGCAGTACTTC.

The chain links TRBV6-6 to TRBJ1-3; 8 positions agree with TRBD1. CDR1 and CDR2 from the germline V gene are MNHNY and SVGAGI (reference sequence). This CDR3 has 14 amino acids. The junction had 5 bases not matched to a gene; V was cut back by 6 bases and J by 4 bases. Here the CDR3 reads CASRTGTGGNTIYF. CDR3 coding DNA: TGTGCCAGCAGAACCGGGACAGGAGGAAACACCATATATTTT.

The sample holds a few counts of this clone. V is TRBV20-1 and J is TRBJ2-7; TRBD2 agrees at 12 bases. The length of the CDR3 is 15 residues. V lost 3 bases and J lost 6; bases outside the gene matches: 9. Germline loops: CDR1 DFQATT, CDR2 SNEGSKA (reference sequence). The CDR3 loop reads CSASDSSGRAIEQYF. CDR3 DNA: TGCAGTGCTAGTGATTCTAGCGGGAGGGCCATCGAGCAGTACTTC.

CDR3 residues: CATGLAGGVQYF. The DNA of the CDR3 is TGTGCCACCGGACTAGCGGGAGGAGTGCAGTACTTC. The J gene is TRBJ2-7, the V gene TRBV10-3, with 14 bases that match TRBD2. The CDR3 spans 12 residues. CDR1 is ENHRY and CDR2 is SYGVKD in the germline V gene. V lost 10 bases to trimming and J lost 9 bases; unmatched junction nucleotides: 5.